This section outlines one TCR beta chain sequence together with its context. Antigen: not known. In alopecia areata patients, both lesional scalp punch biopsies and peripheral blood were collected. Sorting from PBMCs produced CD4+ and CD8+ T cells. The sample belongs to a study of CD8+ T cells in alopecia areata. Study-wide results and caveats: Lesional scalp displayed greater clonality than normal scalp, most notably in alopecia totalis/universalis. Scalp sequencing also captures normal skin's resident alphabeta T cells.

cDNA serving as the sequencing template came from extracted, reverse transcribed RNA. Some clones are missing from TCRdb's copy, which holds only in-frame ones; the method was immunoSEQ multiplex PCR. The data show 98,000 or so clones, with under 65% seen just once and approximately 23% held by the top ten. What was sequenced was NKG2D-low CD8+ T cells sorted from blood. The clonotype comes from a human donor with alopecia areata.

In DNA form, the CDR3 reads TGTGCCAGCAGCTTAAAGTGGGCAGGGAAGGATAGGAACACCGGGGAGCTGTTTTTT. As protein: CASSLKWAGKDRNTGELFF. The genes are TRBV7-8 and TRBJ2-2; D is possibly TRBD1 (5 bases). Looked up from germline, CDR1 is SGHVS and CDR2 is FQNEAQ. This CDR3 contains 19 residues. Trimming left V 2 bases short and J 1 base short, with 20 bases between.